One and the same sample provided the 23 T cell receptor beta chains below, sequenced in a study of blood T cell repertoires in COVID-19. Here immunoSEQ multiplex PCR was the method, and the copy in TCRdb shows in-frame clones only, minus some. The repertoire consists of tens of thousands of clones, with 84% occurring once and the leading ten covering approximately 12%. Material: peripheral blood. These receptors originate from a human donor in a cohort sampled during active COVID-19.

CDR3 coding DNA: TGTGCCATCAGTGCCTCGACAGGGGGCCGTCAGGAGCAGTACTTC. This sequence encodes CAISASTGGRQEQYF. The rearrangement joins TRBV10-3 to TRBJ2-7; 10 positions match TRBD1. Per the germline V gene, CDR1 is ENHRY and CDR2 is SYGVKD. This CDR3 comprises 15 residues. V shed 4 bases, J shed 7 bases, and the junction held 10 bases outside the gene matches.

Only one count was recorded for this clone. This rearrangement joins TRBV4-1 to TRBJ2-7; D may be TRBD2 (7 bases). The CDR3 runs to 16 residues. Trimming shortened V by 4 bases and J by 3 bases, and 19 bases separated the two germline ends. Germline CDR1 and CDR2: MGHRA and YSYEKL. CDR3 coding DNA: TGCGCCAGCAGCCCTCGCGTAGCAGGGGAGGGCTACGAGCAGTACTTC. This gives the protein CASSPRVAGEGYEQYF.

CDR3 bases: TGTGCCACCAGCAGAGTATCCGGTGGAGAAAAATACGAGCAGTACTTC. Translating gives CATSRVSGGEKYEQYF. The V call is TRBV15, the J call TRBJ2-7; D remains ambiguous. Trimming shortened V by 1 base and J by 4 bases, and 17 bases separated the two germline ends. The CDR3 has 16 amino acids. Germline V CDR1 and CDR2: LNHNV, YYDKDF (reference sequence).

This CDR3 reads CASSGPIKNIQYF. Here the CDR3 DNA reads TGTGCCAGCAGTGGGCCCATCAAAAACATTCAGTACTTC. The genes are TRBV5-8 and TRBJ2-4; D is undetermined. Germline V lookup: CDR1 SGHTS, CDR2 YDEGEE. The CDR3 consists of 13 residues. V was trimmed by 5 bases and J by 3 bases, leaving 9 bases between them.

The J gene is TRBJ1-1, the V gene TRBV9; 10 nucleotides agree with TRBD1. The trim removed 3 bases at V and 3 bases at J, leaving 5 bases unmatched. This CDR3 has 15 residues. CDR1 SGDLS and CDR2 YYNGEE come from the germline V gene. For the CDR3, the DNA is TGTGCCAGCAGCGCCCGACAGGGGGCGGACACTGAAGCTTTCTTT. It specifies CASSARQGADTEAFF.

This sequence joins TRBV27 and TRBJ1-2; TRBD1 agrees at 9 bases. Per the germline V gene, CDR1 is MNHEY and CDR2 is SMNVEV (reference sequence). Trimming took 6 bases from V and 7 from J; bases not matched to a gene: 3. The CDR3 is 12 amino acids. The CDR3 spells CASRTGGGGYTF. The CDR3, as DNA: TGTGCCAGCAGGACAGGGGGAGGTGGCTACACCTTC.

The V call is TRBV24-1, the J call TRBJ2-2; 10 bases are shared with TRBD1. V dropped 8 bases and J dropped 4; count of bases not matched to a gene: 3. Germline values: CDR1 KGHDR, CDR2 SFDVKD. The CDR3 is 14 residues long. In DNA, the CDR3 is TGTGCCACCACGAGGACAGGGGGCACCGGGGAGCTGTTTTTT. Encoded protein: CATTRTGGTGELFF.

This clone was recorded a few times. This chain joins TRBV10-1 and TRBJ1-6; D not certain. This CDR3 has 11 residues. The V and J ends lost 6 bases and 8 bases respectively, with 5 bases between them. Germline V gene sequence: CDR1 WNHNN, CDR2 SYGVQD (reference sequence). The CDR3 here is CASRADSPLHF. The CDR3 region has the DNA TGCGCCAGCAGGGCGGATTCACCCCTCCACTTT.

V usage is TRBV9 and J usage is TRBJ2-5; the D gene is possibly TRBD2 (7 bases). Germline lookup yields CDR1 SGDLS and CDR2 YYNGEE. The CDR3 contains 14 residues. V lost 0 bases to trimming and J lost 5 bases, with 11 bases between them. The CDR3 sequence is CASSVGGRGETQYF. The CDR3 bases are TGTGCCAGCAGCGTAGGGGGGCGGGGGGAGACCCAGTACTTC.

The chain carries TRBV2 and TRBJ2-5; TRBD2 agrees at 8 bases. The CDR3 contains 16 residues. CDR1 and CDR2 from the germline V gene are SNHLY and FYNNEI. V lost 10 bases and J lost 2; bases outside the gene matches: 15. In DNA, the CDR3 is TGTGCCATCGGGGGGGCTGACTACAGGGATCAAGAGACCCAGTACTTC. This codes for CAIGGADYRDQETQYF.

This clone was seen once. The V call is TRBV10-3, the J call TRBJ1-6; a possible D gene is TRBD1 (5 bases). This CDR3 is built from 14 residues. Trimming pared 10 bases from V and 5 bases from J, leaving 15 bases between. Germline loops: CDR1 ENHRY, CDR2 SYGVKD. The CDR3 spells CATFPGFDNSPLHF. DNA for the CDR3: TGTGCCACATTCCCAGGGTTCGATAATTCACCCCTCCACTTT.

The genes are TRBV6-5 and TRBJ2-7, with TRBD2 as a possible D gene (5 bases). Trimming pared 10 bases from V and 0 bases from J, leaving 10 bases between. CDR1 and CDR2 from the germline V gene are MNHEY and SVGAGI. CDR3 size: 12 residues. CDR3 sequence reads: CATRGLSYEQYF. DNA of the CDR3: TGTGCCACACGAGGACTCTCCTACGAGCAGTACTTC.

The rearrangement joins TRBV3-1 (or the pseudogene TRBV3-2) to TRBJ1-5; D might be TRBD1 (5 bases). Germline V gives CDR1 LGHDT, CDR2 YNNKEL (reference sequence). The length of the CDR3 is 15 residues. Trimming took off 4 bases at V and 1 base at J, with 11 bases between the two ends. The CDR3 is CASSRTSGSNQPQHF. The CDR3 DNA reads TGTGCCAGCAGCCGGACATCAGGGAGCAATCAGCCCCAGCATTTT.

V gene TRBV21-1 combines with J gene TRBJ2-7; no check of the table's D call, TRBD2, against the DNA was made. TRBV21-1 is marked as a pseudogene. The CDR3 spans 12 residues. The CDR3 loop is CASSTPRVYPYF. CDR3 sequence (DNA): TGTGCCAGCAGCACACCCCGGGTCTATCCGTACTTC.

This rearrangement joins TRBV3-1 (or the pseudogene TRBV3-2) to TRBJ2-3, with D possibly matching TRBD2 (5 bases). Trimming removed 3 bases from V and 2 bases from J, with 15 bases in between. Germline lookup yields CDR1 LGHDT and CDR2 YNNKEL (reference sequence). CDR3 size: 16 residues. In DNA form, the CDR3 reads TGTGCCAGCAGCCACTCGAGGGCTAGCTTCACAGATACGCAGTATTTT. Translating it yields CASSHSRASFTDTQYF.

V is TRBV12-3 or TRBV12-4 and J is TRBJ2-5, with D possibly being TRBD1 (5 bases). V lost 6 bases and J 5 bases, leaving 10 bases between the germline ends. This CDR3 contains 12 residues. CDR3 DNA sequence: TGTGCCAGCAGAGCAGGGTGGGAGACCCAGTACTTC. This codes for CASRAGWETQYF.

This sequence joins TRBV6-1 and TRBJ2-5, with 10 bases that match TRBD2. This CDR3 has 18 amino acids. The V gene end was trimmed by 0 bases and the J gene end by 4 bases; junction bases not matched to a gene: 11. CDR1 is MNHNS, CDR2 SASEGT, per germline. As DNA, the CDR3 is TGTGCCAGCAGTGAAGCGGTAACTAGCGGGGCAAGGGGAGAGACCCAGTACTTC. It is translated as CASSEAVTSGARGETQYF.

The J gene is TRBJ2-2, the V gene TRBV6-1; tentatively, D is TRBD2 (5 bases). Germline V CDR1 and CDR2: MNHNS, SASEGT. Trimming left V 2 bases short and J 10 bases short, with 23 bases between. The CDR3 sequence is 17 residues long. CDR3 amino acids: CASSELASRTNLVELFF. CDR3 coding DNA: TGTGCCAGCAGTGAATTGGCTAGCCGAACCAACTTAGTGGAGCTGTTTTTT.

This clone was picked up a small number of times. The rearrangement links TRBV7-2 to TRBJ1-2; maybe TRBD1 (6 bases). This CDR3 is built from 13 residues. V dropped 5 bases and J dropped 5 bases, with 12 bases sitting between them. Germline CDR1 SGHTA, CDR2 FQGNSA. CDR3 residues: CASSIRQVYGYTF. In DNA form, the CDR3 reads TGTGCCAGCAGCATCCGACAGGTATATGGCTACACCTTC.

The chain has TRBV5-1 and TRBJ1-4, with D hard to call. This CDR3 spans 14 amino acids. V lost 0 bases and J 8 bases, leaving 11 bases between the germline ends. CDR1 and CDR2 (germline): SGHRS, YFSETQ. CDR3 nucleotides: TGCGCCAGCAGCTTGGCCCCGACTGGGGAAAAACTGTTTTTT. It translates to CASSLAPTGEKLFF.

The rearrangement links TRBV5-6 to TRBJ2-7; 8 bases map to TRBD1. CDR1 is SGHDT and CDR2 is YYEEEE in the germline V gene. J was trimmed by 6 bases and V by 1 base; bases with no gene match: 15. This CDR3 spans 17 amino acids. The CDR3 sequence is CASSLRGQGAHVAEQYF. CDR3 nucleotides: TGTGCCAGCAGCTTGCGTGGTCAGGGGGCGCATGTTGCCGAGCAGTACTTC.

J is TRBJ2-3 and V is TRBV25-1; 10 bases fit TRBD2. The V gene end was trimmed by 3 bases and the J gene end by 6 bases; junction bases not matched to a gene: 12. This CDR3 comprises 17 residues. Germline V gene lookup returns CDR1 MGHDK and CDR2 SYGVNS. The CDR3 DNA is TGTGCCAGCAGTGATTTGGGCCGGACTAGCGGTGCTGATACGCAGTATTTT. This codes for CASSDLGRTSGADTQYF.

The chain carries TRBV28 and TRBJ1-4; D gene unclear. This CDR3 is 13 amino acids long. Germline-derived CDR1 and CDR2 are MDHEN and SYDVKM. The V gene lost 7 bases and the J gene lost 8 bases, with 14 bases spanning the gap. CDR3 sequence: CASTRRVREKLFF. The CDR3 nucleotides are TGTGCCAGCACAAGGAGGGTCAGGGAAAAACTGTTTTTT.